These 8 T cell receptor beta chains were sequenced from one sample in a study of blood T cell repertoires in COVID-19. Assay: immunoSEQ multiplex PCR; the TCRdb copy retains only in-frame clones and omits some. The sample includes about 200,000 clones, roughly four fifths of them seen just once. The sequenced sample consisted of peripheral blood. Receptors originate from a woman of 80 years or more with COVID-19, enrolled during active disease.

The rearrangement joins TRBV9 to TRBJ2-1, with 8 positions matching TRBD2. CDR3 length equals 16 residues. Losses at the gene ends were 1 base for V and 2 bases for J; bases not matched to a gene: 5. Germline values: CDR1 SGDLS, CDR2 YYNGEE. The CDR3 DNA reads TGTGCCAGCAGCGTATCGGGGGGGCTGGCCTACAATGAGCAGTTCTTC. This gives the protein CASSVSGGLAYNEQFF.

J is TRBJ1-1 and V is TRBV6-1; D might be TRBD1 (5 bases). This CDR3 region has 16 residues. V was shortened by 3 bases and J by 4 bases, with 18 bases between the two germline ends. The germline CDR1 and CDR2 sequences are MNHNS and SASEGT. The chain's CDR3 is CASSDGTHAMSTEAFF. The CDR3 DNA reads TGTGCCAGCAGTGACGGGACTCATGCCATGAGCACTGAAGCTTTCTTT.

This clone was counted once. The chain has TRBV3-1 (or the pseudogene TRBV3-2) and TRBJ2-7; D gene uncertain. Trimming removed 3 bases from V and 7 bases from J, with 13 bases in between. Germline CDR1 is LGHDT and CDR2 is YNNKEL (reference sequence). The CDR3 is 13 amino acids. Here the CDR3 reads CASSQASLGEQYF. The CDR3, as DNA: TGTGCCAGCAGCCAGGCCAGCCTCGGGGAGCAGTACTTC.

This clone was picked up one time. The chain couples TRBV15 to TRBJ2-1; D is possibly TRBD2 (7 bases). The CDR3 spans 16 residues. The V end lost 7 bases, the J end lost 3 bases, and 19 bases lay between the germline ends. Germline lookup yields CDR1 LNHNV and CDR2 YYDKDF (reference sequence). The CDR3 sequence: CATTKWGGLRYNEQFF. The DNA of the CDR3 is TGTGCCACCACCAAGTGGGGGGGGCTACGCTACAATGAGCAGTTCTTC.

This clone turned up a few times. The chain links TRBV13 to TRBJ2-4; possibly TRBD2 for D (5 bases). The CDR3 has 13 residues. V lost 7 bases and J 0 bases, leaving 7 bases between the germline ends. In germline, CDR1 is PRHDT, CDR2 FYEKMQ (reference sequence). The CDR3 nucleotides are TGTGCCAGCACGGGAATAGCCAAAAACATTCAGTACTTC. It yields the protein CASTGIAKNIQYF.

This sequence joins TRBV2 and TRBJ1-5, with TRBD1 as a possible D gene (6 bases). V was clipped by 8 bases and J by 4 bases, with 18 bases between them. CDR3 size: 15 residues. Germline values: CDR1 SNHLY, CDR2 FYNNEI. The CDR3 nucleotides read TGTGCCAGCTCCTCAAGGGGGATAGGAAATCAGCCCCAGCATTTT. Its translation: CASSSRGIGNQPQHF.

The chain has TRBV6-6 and TRBJ1-1; D not resolved. The CDR3 runs 12 residues. Trimming removed 5 bases from V and 10 bases from J, with 14 bases in between. In germline, CDR1 is MNHNY, CDR2 SVGAGI (reference sequence). In DNA, the CDR3 is TGTGCCAGCAGTGCGAACAGTTTTACAGCTTTCTTT. Translation gives CASSANSFTAFF.

The CDR3 coding sequence is TGCGCCAGCAGCCCCACTCGGGACTATGGCTACACCTTC. It yields the protein CASSPTRDYGYTF. J is TRBJ1-2 and V is TRBV5-1; D call uncertain. The V and J ends lost 4 bases and 3 bases respectively, with 10 bases between them. Germline CDR1 and CDR2: SGHRS and YFSETQ. The CDR3 sequence is 13 residues long.